The 5 T cell receptor beta chains listed next were all sequenced from one sample in a study of blood T cell repertoires in COVID-19. Method: immunoSEQ multiplex PCR; TCRdb's copy keeps in-frame clones and lacks some. The sample holds over 150,000 clones, 83% seen once. Source material: peripheral blood. The origin of the receptors is a woman aged 65 to 85 with COVID-19, enrolled during active disease.

This CDR3 is CASSLQSAQTDTQYF. DNA of the CDR3: TGCGCCAGCAGCTTGCAAAGCGCCCAAACAGATACGCAGTATTTT. The rearrangement joins TRBV5-1 to TRBJ2-3; D not resolved. Between the trimmed V and J ends, which lost 1 base and 3 bases, there was a span of 12 bases. Germline CDR1 reads SGHRS; CDR2 reads YFSETQ. The CDR3 is 15 residues long.

In this sample, this clone turned up once. This chain links TRBV7-9 with TRBJ2-6; weak D call: TRBD1 (5 bases). Trimming removed 2 bases at V and 4 bases at J, with 9 bases between. Germline V CDR1 and CDR2: SEHNR, FQNEAQ (reference sequence). This CDR3 spans 15 amino acids. In nucleotides, the CDR3 is TGTGCCAGCAGCTTATTTGGGGCGGGGGCCAACGTCCTGACTTTC. It yields the protein CASSLFGAGANVLTF.

CDR3 loop: CASMMTGMPTDTQYF. CDR3 coding DNA: TGCGCCAGCATGATGACAGGCATGCCCACAGATACGCAGTATTTT. The V call is TRBV5-1, the J call TRBJ2-3; perhaps TRBD1 as D (6 bases). The CDR3 has 15 amino acids. CDR1 and CDR2 (germline): SGHRS, YFSETQ. With 6 bases removed from V and 2 bases from J, the gap between germline ends came to 16 bases.

This chain uses TRBV2 with TRBJ1-1; TRBD1 is a possible D gene (6 bases). V lost 0 bases to trimming and J lost 5 bases, with 22 bases between them. Germline assignment: CDR1 SNHLY and CDR2 FYNNEI. The CDR3 consists of 18 residues. DNA for the CDR3: TGTGCCAGCAGTGAAGCGCTGGGGGCAGTGGGGATCGGGACTGAAGCTTTCTTT. It codes for CASSEALGAVGIGTEAFF.

V and J are TRBV18 and TRBJ2-1, with TRBD2 identical over 14 bases. The CDR3 totals 16 residues. Germline trimming cut 0 bases from V and 5 bases from J; bases unmatched to any gene: 0. CDR1 and CDR2 (germline): KGHSH, LQKENI. The CDR3 nucleotides are TGTGCCAGCTCACCACCGGGACTAGCGGGAGACAATGAGCAGTTCTTC. Its protein is CASSPPGLAGDNEQFF.